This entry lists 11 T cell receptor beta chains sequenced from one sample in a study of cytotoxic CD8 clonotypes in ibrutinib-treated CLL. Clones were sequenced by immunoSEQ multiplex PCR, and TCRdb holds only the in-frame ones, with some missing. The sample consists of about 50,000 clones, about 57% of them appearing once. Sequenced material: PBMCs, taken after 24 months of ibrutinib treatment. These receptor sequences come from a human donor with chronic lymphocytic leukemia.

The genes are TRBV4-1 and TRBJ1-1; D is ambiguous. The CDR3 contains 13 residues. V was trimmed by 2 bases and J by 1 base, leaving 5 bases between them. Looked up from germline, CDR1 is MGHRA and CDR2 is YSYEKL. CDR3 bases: TGCGCCAGCAGCCAATTGGAGAACACTGAAGCTTTCTTT. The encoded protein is CASSQLENTEAFF.

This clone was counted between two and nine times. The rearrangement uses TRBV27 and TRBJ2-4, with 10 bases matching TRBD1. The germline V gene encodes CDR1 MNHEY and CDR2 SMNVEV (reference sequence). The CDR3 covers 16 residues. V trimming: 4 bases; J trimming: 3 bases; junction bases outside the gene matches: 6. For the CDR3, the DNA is TGTGCCAGCAGTTCGGGGACAGGGGTAGTCAAAAACATTCAGTACTTC. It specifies CASSSGTGVVKNIQYF.

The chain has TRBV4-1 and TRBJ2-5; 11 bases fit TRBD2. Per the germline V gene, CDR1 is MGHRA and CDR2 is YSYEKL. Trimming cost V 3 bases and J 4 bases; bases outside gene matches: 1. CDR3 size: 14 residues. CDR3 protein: CASSHSGGGETQYF. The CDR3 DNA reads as TGCGCCAGCAGCCATAGCGGGGGGGGAGAGACCCAGTACTTC.

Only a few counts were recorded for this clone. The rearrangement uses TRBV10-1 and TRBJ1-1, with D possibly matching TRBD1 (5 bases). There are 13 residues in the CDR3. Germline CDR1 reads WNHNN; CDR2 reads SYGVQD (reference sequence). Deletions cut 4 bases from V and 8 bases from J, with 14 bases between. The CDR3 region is CASSGDYGREAFF. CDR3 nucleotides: TGCGCCAGCAGTGGGGACTACGGCAGGGAAGCTTTCTTT.

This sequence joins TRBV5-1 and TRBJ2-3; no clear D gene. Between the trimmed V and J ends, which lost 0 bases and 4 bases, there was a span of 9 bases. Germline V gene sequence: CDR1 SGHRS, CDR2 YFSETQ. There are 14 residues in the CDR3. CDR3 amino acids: CASSLALGADTQYF. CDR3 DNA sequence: TGCGCCAGCAGCTTGGCCTTGGGCGCAGATACGCAGTATTTT.

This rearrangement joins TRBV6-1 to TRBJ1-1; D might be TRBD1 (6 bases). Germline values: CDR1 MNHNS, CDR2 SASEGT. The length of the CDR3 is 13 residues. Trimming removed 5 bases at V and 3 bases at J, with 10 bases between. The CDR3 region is CASSRTVDTEAFF. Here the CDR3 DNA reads TGTGCCAGCAGTCGGACAGTTGACACTGAAGCTTTCTTT.

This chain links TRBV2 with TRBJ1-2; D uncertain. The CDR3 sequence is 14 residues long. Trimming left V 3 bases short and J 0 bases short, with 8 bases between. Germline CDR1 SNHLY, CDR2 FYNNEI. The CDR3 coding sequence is TGTGCCAGCAGTGAGGGCAGAGCTAACTATGGCTACACCTTC. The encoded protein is CASSEGRANYGYTF.

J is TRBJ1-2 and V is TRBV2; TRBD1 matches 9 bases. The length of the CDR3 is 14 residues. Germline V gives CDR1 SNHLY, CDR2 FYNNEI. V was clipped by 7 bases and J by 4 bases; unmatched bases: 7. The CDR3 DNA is TGTGCCAGCACTGGACAGGGGTTTGGCTATGGCTACACCTTC. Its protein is CASTGQGFGYGYTF.

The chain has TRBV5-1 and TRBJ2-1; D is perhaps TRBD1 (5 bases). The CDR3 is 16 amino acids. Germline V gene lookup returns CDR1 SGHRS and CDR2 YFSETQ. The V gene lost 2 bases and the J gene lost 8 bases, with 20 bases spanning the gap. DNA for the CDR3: TGCGCCAGCAGCTTTAGTGGCCCAACCTTAGGGGATGAGCAGTTCTTC. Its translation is CASSFSGPTLGDEQFF. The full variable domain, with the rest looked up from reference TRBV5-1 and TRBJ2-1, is KAGVTQTPRYLIKTRGQQVTLSCSPISGHRSVSWYQQTPGQGLQFLFEYFSETQRNKGNFPGRFSGRQFSNSRSEMNVSTLELGDSALYLCASSFSGPTLGDEQFFGPGTRLTVL.

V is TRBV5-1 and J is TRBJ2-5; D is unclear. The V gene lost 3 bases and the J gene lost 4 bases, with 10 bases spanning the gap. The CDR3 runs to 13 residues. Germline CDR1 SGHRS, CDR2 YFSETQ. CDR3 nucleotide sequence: TGCGCCAGCAGCTCACTCCCGGGAGAGACCCAGTACTTC. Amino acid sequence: CASSSLPGETQYF.

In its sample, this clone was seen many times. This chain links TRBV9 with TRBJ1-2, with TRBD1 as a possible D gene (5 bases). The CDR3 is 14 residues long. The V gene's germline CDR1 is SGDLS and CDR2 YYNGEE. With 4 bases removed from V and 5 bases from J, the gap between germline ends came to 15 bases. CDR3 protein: CASSPIGAGYGYTF. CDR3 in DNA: TGTGCCAGCAGCCCAATTGGGGCGGGGTATGGCTACACCTTC. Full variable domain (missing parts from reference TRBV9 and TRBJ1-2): DSGVTQTPKHLITATGQRVTLRCSPRSGDLSVYWYQQSLDQGLQFLIQYYNGEERAKGNILERFSAQQFPDLHSELNLSSLELGDSALYFCASSPIGAGYGYTFGSGTRLTVV.